This is a list of T cell receptor beta chains from one sample in a study of blood T cell repertoires in COVID-19. The protocol was immunoSEQ multiplex PCR, while the TCRdb copy is restricted to in-frame clones and leaves out a portion. The table shows some 250,000 clones, with approximately 87% occurring only once. The sequenced material came from peripheral blood. The source of these receptors is a woman younger than 45 with COVID-19, enrolled during active disease. CDR3s include the opening cysteine and the closing phenylalanine or tryptophan. D genes are given only for firm matches. The size of a clone is reported for some rows only, either as once, few or many, or as a class for expanded clones.

TRBJ2-5	-	TRBV20-1	TRBD2	14	TGCAGTGCTAGTCGCGGGGGGGCCCGTGAGACCCAGTACTTC	CSASRGGARETQYF
TRBJ2-1	-	TRBV6-4	TRBD2	15	TGTGCCAGCAGTGACCTAGCGGGGGGGGACAATGAGCAGTTCTTC	CASSDLAGGDNEQFF
TRBJ1-2	-	TRBV4-1	-	16	TGCGCCAGCAGCCAAAGCTCCTCGGGAGGGTACTATGGCTACACCTTC	CASSQSSSGGYYGYTF
TRBJ2-3	-	TRBV4-1	TRBD1	14	TGCGCCAGCAGCCCGACAGGGGAGACAGATACGCAGTATTTT	CASSPTGETDTQYF
TRBJ2-5	few	TRBV7-9	TRBD1	14	TGTGCCAGCAGCCAATTACAGGGGCCGGAGACCCAGTACTTC	CASSQLQGPETQYF
TRBJ1-2	once	TRBV10-3	-	14	TGTGCCATCAGTGGCTGGGGGCTCAGCTATGGCTACACCTTC	CAISGWGLSYGYTF
TRBJ1-1	-	TRBV5-6	-	13	TGTGCCAGCAGCTTGACAGTGAACACTGAAGCTTTCTTT	CASSLTVNTEAFF
TRBJ1-1	-	TRBV5-1	-	14	TGCGCCAGCTCCCGTAGTGGCACAGACACTGAAGCTTTCTTT	CASSRSGTDTEAFF
TRBJ1-6	-	TRBV19	-	15	TGTGCCAGTAGCTGGGCGGGGGGGCGAAGTTCACCCCTCCACTTT	CASSWAGGRSSPLHF
TRBJ2-7	once	TRBV6-5	TRBD1	13	TGTGCCGGCGGACAGGGGGCCTCCTACGAGCAGTACTTC	CAGGQGASYEQYF
TRBJ2-3	-	TRBV7-9	-	12	TGTGCCAGCAGTACCACTCCAGATACGCAGTATTTT	CASSTTPDTQYF
TRBJ2-2	-	TRBV19	-	15	TGTGCCAGTAGGACCGGGACAACAAACACCGGGGAGCTGTTTTTT	CASRTGTTNTGELFF